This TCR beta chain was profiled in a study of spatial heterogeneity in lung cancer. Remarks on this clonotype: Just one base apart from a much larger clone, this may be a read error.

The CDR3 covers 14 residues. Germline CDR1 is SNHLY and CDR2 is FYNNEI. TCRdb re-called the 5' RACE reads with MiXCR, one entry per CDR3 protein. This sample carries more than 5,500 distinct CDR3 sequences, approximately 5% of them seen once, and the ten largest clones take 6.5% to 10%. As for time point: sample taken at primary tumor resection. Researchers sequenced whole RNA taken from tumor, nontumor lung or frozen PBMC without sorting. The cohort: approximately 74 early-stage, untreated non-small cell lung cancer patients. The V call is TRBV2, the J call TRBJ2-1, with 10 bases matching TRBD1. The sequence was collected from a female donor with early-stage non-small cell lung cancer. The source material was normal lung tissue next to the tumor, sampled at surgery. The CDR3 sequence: CTSSGTGAYNEQFF. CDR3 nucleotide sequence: TGTACCAGCAGTGGGACAGGGGCCTACAATGAGCAGTTCTTC. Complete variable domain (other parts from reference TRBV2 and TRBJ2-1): EPEVTQTPSHQVTQMGQEVILRCVPISNHLYFYWYRQILGQKVEFLVSFYNNEISEKSEIFDDQFSVERPDGSNFTLKIRSTKLEDSAMYFCTSSGTGAYNEQFFGPGTRLTVL.